The clone carrying this T cell receptor beta chain was found once. This specimen comes from a study of control samples from healthy donors and cancer patients. Germline V CDR1 and CDR2: SGDLS, YYNGEE. After removal of 4 bases from V and 4 bases from J, the junction contained 8 bases not matched to a gene. This CDR3 has 15 amino acids. Measured with immunoSEQ multiplex PCR; TCRdb has only the in-frame clones, and not every one. Here the sample spans about 83,000 clones, 91% being singletons. Sequenced input: blood. This receptor was taken from a man aged 45 to 65 in good health. The chain recombines TRBV9 with TRBJ2-3, with 8 positions matching TRBD2. CDR3 region: CASSLQAGVADTQYF. In DNA, the CDR3 is TGTGCCAGCAGCTTACAAGCGGGGGTGGCAGATACGCAGTATTTT.